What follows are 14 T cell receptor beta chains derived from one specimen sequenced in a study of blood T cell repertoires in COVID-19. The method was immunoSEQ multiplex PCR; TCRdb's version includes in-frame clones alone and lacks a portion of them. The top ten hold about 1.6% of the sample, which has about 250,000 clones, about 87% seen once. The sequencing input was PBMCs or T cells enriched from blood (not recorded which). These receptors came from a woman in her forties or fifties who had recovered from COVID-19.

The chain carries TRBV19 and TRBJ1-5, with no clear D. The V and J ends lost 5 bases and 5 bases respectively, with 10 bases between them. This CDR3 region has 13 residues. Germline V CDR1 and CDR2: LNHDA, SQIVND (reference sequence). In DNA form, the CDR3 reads TGTGCCAGTAGTTGGCAGGTGGATCAGCCCCAGCATTTT. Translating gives CASSWQVDQPQHF.

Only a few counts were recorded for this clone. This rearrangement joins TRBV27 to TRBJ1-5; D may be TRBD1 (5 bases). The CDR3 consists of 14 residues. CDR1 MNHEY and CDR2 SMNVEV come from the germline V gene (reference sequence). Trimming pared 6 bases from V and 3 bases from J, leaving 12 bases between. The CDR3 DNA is TGTGCCAGCAGCCTGGGGGGGAACAATCAGCCCCAGCATTTT. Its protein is CASSLGGNNQPQHF.

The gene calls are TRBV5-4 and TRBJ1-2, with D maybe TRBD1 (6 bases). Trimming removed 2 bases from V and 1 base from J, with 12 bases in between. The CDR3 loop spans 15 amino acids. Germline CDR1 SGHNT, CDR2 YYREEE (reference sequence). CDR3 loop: CASSLDRTLNYGYTF. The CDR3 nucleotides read TGTGCCAGCAGCTTAGACAGGACCCTTAACTATGGCTACACCTTC.

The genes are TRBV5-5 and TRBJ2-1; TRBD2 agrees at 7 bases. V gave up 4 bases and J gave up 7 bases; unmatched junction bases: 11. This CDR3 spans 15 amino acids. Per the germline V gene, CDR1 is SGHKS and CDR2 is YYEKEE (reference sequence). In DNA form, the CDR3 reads TGTGCCAGCAGCCACCTTAAGGGACTAAAGAATGAGCAGTTCTTC. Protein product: CASSHLKGLKNEQFF. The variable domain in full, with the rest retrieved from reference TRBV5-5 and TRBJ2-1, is DAGVTQSPTHLIKTRGQQVTLRCSPISGHKSVSWYQQVLGQGPQFIFQYYEKEERGRGNFPDRFSARQFPNYSSELNVNALLLGDSALYLCASSHLKGLKNEQFFGPGTRLTVL.

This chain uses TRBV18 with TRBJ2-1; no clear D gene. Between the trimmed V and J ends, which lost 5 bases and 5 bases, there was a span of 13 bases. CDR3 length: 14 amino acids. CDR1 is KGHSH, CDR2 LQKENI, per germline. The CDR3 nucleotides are TGTGCCAGCTCAGAACTACCCTTTGACAATGAGCAGTTCTTC. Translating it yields CASSELPFDNEQFF. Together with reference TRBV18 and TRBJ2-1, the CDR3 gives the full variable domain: NAGVMQNPRHLVRRRGQEARLRCSPMKGHSHVYWYRQLPEEGLKFMVYLQKENIIDESGMPKERFSAEFPKEGPSILRIQQVVRGDSAAYFCASSELPFDNEQFFGPGTRLTVL.

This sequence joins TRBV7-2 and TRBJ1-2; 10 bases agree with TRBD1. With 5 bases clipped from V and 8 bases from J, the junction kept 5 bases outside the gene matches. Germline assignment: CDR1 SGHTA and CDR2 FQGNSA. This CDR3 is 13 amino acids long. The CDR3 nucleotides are TGTGCCAGCAGCCCGGGACAGGGGAGCGGCTACACCTTC. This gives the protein CASSPGQGSGYTF.

CDR3 sequence: CASSESPGQGKDTQYF. Here the CDR3 DNA reads TGCGCCAGCAGTGAGTCACCGGGACAGGGAAAAGATACGCAGTATTTT. The V call is TRBV10-1, the J call TRBJ2-3; TRBD1 agrees at 9 bases. The CDR3 spans 16 residues. V was pared by 0 bases and J by 5 bases, with 6 bases of the junction left unmatched. Looked up from germline, CDR1 is WNHNN and CDR2 is SYGVQD (reference sequence).

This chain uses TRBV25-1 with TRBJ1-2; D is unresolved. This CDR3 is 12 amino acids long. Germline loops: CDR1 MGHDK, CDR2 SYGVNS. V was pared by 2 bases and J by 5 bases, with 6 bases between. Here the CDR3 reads CASSENLYGYTF. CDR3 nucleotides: TGTGCCAGCAGTGAAAATTTATATGGCTACACCTTC.

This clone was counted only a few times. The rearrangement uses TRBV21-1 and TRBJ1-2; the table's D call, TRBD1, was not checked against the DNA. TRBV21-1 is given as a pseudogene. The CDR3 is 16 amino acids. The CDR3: CASSKAPQGATWGYTF. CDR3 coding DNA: TGTGCCAGCAGCAAAGCCCCACAGGGGGCTACGTGGGGCTACACCTTC.

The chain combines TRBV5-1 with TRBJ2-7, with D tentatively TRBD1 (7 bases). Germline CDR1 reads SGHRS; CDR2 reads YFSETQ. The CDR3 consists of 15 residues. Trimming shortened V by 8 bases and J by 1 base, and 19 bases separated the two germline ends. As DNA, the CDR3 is TGCGCCAGTAACGACCGGGACAGCGGGTCCTACGAGCAGTACTTC. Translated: CASNDRDSGSYEQYF.

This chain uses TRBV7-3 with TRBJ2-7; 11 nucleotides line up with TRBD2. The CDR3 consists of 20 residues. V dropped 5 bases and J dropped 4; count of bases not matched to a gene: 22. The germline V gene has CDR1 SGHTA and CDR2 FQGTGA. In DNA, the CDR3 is TGTGCCAGCAGCCCTAACCTCCAAGATACTAGCGGGAGATTTAAGTACGAGCAGTACTTC. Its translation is CASSPNLQDTSGRFKYEQYF.

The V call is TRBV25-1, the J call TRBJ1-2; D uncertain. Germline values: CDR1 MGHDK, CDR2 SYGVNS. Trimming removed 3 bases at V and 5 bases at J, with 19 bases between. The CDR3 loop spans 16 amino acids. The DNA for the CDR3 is TGTGCCAGCAGTGATCCGCTCGGCGGGAAGGGATATGGCTACACCTTC. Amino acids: CASSDPLGGKGYGYTF.

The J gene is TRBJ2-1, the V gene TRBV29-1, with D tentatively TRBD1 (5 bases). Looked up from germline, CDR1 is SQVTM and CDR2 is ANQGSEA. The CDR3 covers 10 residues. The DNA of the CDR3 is TGCAGTATAAACAGGCCCCAGTGGTTCTTC. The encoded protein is CSINRPQWFF.

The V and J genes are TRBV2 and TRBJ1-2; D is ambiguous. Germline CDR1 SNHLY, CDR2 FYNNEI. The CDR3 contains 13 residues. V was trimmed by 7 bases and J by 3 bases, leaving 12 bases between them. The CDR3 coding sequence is TGTGCCAGCACTCTGGGCATCTACTATGGCTACACCTTC. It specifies CASTLGIYYGYTF. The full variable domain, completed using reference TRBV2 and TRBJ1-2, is EPEVTQTPSHQVTQMGQEVILRCVPISNHLYFYWYRQILGQKVEFLVSFYNNEISEKSEIFDDQFSVERPDGSNFTLKIRSTKLEDSAMYFCASTLGIYYGYTFGSGTRLTVV.